Listed below are T cell receptor beta chains from one sample, sequenced in a study of CD8+ T cells in alopecia areata. Sequenced by immunoSEQ multiplex PCR; TCRdb stores in-frame clones only, minus some. This sample carries roughly 150,000 clones, 55% of them seen once, and the ten largest clones take under 5.5%. The specimen sequenced was CD4+ T cells sorted from blood. The receptor source for this set is a human donor in good health. Each CDR3 is given with its conserved first and last residue. D genes are given only for firm matches. Size values are once, few and many counts, or a class for expanded clones, and some rows have none.

J: TRBJ2-7
D: .
V: TRBV29-1
size: .
CDR3: CSVGPSYEQYF
DNA: TGCAGCGTTGGACCGAGCTACGAGCAGTACTTC

J: TRBJ1-2
D: .
V: TRBV25-1
size: .
CDR3: CASSLLTSAAGYGYTF
DNA: TGTGCCAGCAGTTTACTAACGTCCGCCGCCGGCTATGGCTACACCTTC

J: TRBJ2-2
D: .
V: TRBV11-2
size: many
CDR3: CASSHGGWRPKLPGELFF
DNA: TGTGCCAGCAGCCATGGGGGGTGGCGGCCGAAGTTACCCGGGGAGCTGTTTTTT

J: TRBJ1-4
D: .
V: TRBV4-1
size: .
CDR3: CASSPDDGRKLFF
DNA: TGCGCCAGCAGCCCCGACGACGGACGAAAACTGTTTTTT

J: TRBJ1-2
D: TRBD1
V: TRBV29-1
size: .
CDR3: CSVWTGRVDNYGYTF
DNA: TGCAGCGTTTGGACAGGGAGAGTGGACAACTATGGCTACACCTTC

J: TRBJ1-2
D: TRBD1
V: TRBV4-1
size: .
CDR3: CASSQDRGYGYTF
DNA: TGCGCCAGCAGCCAGGACAGGGGATATGGCTACACCTTC

J: TRBJ2-3
D: TRBD2
V: TRBV5-1
size: .
CDR3: CASARGTSGTTDTQYF
DNA: TGCGCCAGCGCCAGAGGGACTAGCGGGACCACAGATACGCAGTATTTT

J: TRBJ1-2
D: .
V: TRBV5-1
size: .
CDR3: CASSTKRDNNYGYTF
DNA: TGCGCCAGCAGCACAAAAAGGGATAATAACTATGGCTACACCTTC

J: TRBJ2-7
D: .
V: TRBV29-1
size: few
CDR3: CSVRDTLGYEQYF
DNA: TGCAGCGTGCGGGACACTCTCGGCTACGAGCAGTACTTC

J: TRBJ2-1
D: .
V: TRBV9
size: .
CDR3: CASSVKVGNGNEQFF
DNA: TGTGCCAGCAGCGTCAAGGTAGGCAATGGCAATGAGCAGTTCTTC

J: TRBJ2-4
D: TRBD2
V: TRBV5-1
size: few
CDR3: CASSVGLEANIQYF
DNA: TGCGCCAGCAGCGTGGGACTAGAGGCGAACATTCAGTACTTC

J: TRBJ2-6
D: TRBD1
V: TRBV19
size: .
CDR3: CASGTGGSGANVLTF
DNA: TGTGCCAGTGGGACAGGGGGTTCTGGGGCCAACGTCCTGACTTTC

J: TRBJ2-7
D: .
V: TRBV29-1
size: .
CDR3: CSVKDGPYEQYF
DNA: TGCAGCGTTAAGGATGGGCCCTACGAGCAGTACTTC

J: TRBJ2-1
D: TRBD2
V: TRBV5-1
size: few
CDR3: CASSLTSGSWNEQFF
DNA: TGCGCCAGCAGCTTAACTAGCGGGTCGTGGAATGAGCAGTTCTTC

J: TRBJ1-3
D: .
V: TRBV7-2
size: few
CDR3: CASSLRLDTHSGNTIYF
DNA: TGTGCCAGCAGCTTAAGATTGGACACCCACTCTGGAAACACCATATATTTT

J: TRBJ2-5
D: TRBD2
V: TRBV27
size: .
CDR3: CASSPRAFGRGSRETQYF
DNA: TGTGCCAGCAGTCCAAGGGCATTTGGTCGCGGGAGTCGAGAGACCCAGTACTTC